This TCR beta chain stems from a study of HIV-infected patients and healthy controls. Broader study findings: Healthy controls shared more CDR3 sequences between individuals than HIV-infected patients did.

Alpha and beta constant-region primers primed reverse transcription of approximately 460 ng RNA. Alpha and beta chain libraries were made separately by chain-specific third strand synthesis with multiplexing indices. TCRdb reprocessed the 5' RACE reads via MiXCR and lists one record per CDR3 protein. The repertoire includes some 6,200 distinct CDR3 sequences, less than 25% of them detected once, and 24% sits in the top ten. With regard to this clonotype: The antigen remains undetermined. A read error may explain this, as a much larger clone is one base away.

The CDR3 covers 13 residues. CDR1 is SGDLS, CDR2 YYNGEE, per germline. Whole blood was used without fractionation, so all unsorted peripheral T cells were included. RNA came from roughly 2.3 ml of peripheral blood. The sequenced sample was blood, obtained before antiretroviral therapy. This rearrangement joins TRBV9 to TRBJ1-6; D not resolved. This TCR was sampled from an adult with HIV infection. CDR3 sequence reads: CASSLQDNSPHHF. For the CDR3, the DNA is TGTGCCAGCAGCCTCCAGGATAATTCACCCCACCACTTT. Filled out from reference TRBV9 and TRBJ1-6, the complete variable domain reads DSGVTQTPKHLITATGQRVTLRCSPRSGDLSVYWYQQSLDQGLQFLIQYYNGEERAKGNILERFSAQQFPDLHSELNLSSLELGDSALYFCASSLQDNSPHHFGNGTRLTVT.